Listed below are T cell receptor beta chains from one sample, sequenced in a study of blood T cell repertoires in COVID-19. The assay was immunoSEQ multiplex PCR, and TCRdb's table has in-frame clones only and misses some. This sample has 300,000 or so clones, with roughly 84% found just once. Sequencing input: PBMCs or T cells enriched from blood (not recorded which). All receptors come from a woman aged 25 to 39 who had recovered from COVID-19. Both conserved end residues are part of each CDR3. Each record gives: D gene, V gene, clone size, J gene, CDR3 protein, CDR3 DNA. A D gene is named only where the DNA matches it firmly. Only some rows state a clone size, as once, few, many or a class for expanded clones.

>TRBD1|TRBV5-1|.|TRBJ1-1
CASSLEGTGNTEAFF
TGCGCCAGCAGCTTGGAGGGGACAGGGAACACTGAAGCTTTCTTT
>TRBD1|TRBV6-6|.|TRBJ2-2
CASSPYRGAANTGELFF
TGTGCCAGCAGTCCATACAGGGGCGCGGCGAACACCGGGGAGCTGTTTTTT
>TRBD1|TRBV19|.|TRBJ1-2
CASSAWDSLFYGYTF
TGTGCCAGTAGTGCTTGGGACAGCCTTTTCTATGGCTACACCTTC
>.|TRBV9|.|TRBJ2-2
CASSVNMGAGNTGELFF
TGTGCCAGCAGCGTAAATATGGGCGCGGGCAACACCGGGGAGCTGTTTTTT
>TRBD2|TRBV10-2|.|TRBJ2-1
CASSEQAGGYNEQFF
TGCGCCAGCAGTGAGCAAGCGGGGGGCTACAATGAGCAGTTCTTC
>TRBD2|TRBV27|.|TRBJ2-1
CASSPIKAGGTSYNEQFF
TGTGCCAGCAGTCCGATAAAGGCGGGGGGGACCTCCTACAATGAGCAGTTCTTC
>.|TRBV12-2|once|TRBJ2-2
CARPGGPPVANTGELFF
TGTGCTAGGCCGGGGGGGCCCCCGGTTGCGAACACCGGGGAGCTGTTTTTT
>.|TRBV30|once|TRBJ1-3
CAWSVGGAGNTIYF
TGTGCCTGGAGTGTGGGGGGGGCGGGAAACACCATATATTTT
>.|TRBV6-5|once|TRBJ1-1
CASSYALDSLNTEAFF
TGTGCCAGCAGTTACGCCCTCGACAGTCTGAACACTGAAGCTTTCTTT
>.|TRBV4-1|.|TRBJ1-5
CASSSLGGLSNQPQHF
TGCGCCAGCAGCTCCCTTGGGGGACTTAGCAATCAGCCCCAGCATTTT
>TRBD1|TRBV10-3|.|TRBJ1-6
CATKDRVVNSPLHF
TGTGCCACCAAGGACAGGGTTGTAAATTCACCCCTCCACTTT
>.|TRBV5-6|once|TRBJ1-1
CASSWVPEGTEAFF
TGTGCCAGCAGCTGGGTCCCGGAGGGCACTGAAGCTTTCTTT
>TRBD1|TRBV28|few|TRBJ1-2
CASSIQGDGYTF
TGTGCCAGCAGTATACAGGGGGACGGCTACACCTTC
>.|TRBV10-3|.|TRBJ1-5
CAIKGVSNQPQHF
TGTGCCATCAAGGGGGTTAGCAATCAGCCCCAGCATTTT
>.|TRBV4-1|few|TRBJ2-7
CASSQERQGPSYEQYF
TGCGCCAGCAGCCAAGAAAGGCAGGGGCCTTCCTACGAGCAGTACTTC